These 22 T cell receptor beta chains were all obtained from the same sample, sequenced in a study of identical twins. TCRdb passed the 5' RACE reads through MiXCR, listing each CDR3 protein once. The data show some 790,000 distinct CDR3 sequences, 15% to 20% seen once. The same specimen was also included in a second study, on T cells expressing NK-cell markers.

The sequenced material came from PBMCs. These TCRs come from a young woman in good health.

This clonotype was seen more than once but under ten times. V gene TRBV20-1 combines with J gene TRBJ2-7, with D unresolved. V lost 6 bases to trimming and J lost 0 bases, with 15 bases between them. The CDR3 is 14 amino acids. Germline assignment: CDR1 DFQATT and CDR2 SNEGSKA (reference sequence). In DNA, the CDR3 is TGCAGTGCCCTTCTCGGCGCCAGCTCCTACGAGCAGTACTTC. Its protein product is CSALLGASSYEQYF.

This clonotype was counted a few times. V usage is TRBV27 and J usage is TRBJ1-2; 10 bases are shared with TRBD1. V shed 10 bases and J 2 bases; nucleotides not matched to a gene: 4. Germline assignment: CDR1 MNHEY and CDR2 SMNVEV (reference sequence). This CDR3 has 13 residues. CDR3 DNA sequence: TGTGCCACCTCGGGACAGGGGAACTATGGCTACACCTTC. Protein: CATSGQGNYGYTF.

This clonotype has a handful of counts. V and J are TRBV5-1 and TRBJ2-1; the match to TRBD2 covers 11 bases. The CDR3 runs 16 residues. Germline trimming cut 5 bases from V and 8 bases from J; bases unmatched to any gene: 12. Germline CDR1 reads SGHRS; CDR2 reads YFSETQ. The CDR3 sequence: CASRTGTSGSWDEQFF. The CDR3 bases are TGCGCCAGCAGGACCGGGACTAGCGGTTCTTGGGATGAGCAGTTCTTC.

The chain carries TRBV20-1 and TRBJ2-3, with D perhaps given as TRBD1 or TRBD2 (5 bases each). The CDR3 covers 13 residues. V was pared by 2 bases and J by 6 bases, with 12 bases between. CDR1 and CDR2 (germline): DFQATT, SNEGSKA (reference sequence). CDR3 region: CSARPGTLDTQYF. As DNA, the CDR3 is TGCAGTGCTAGACCGGGGACGCTCGATACGCAGTATTTT.

The chain employs TRBV30 and TRBJ2-1, with 12 bases matching TRBD2. V was clipped by 5 bases and J by 10 bases; unmatched bases: 9. Germline CDR1 GTSNPN, CDR2 SVGIG (reference sequence). The CDR3 contains 14 residues. CDR3 sequence reads: CAWGYGTSGHEQFF. The CDR3 coding sequence is TGTGCCTGGGGCTACGGGACTAGCGGGCACGAGCAGTTCTTC.

The table lists this clonotype with many counts. The genes are TRBV7-9 and TRBJ2-5, with 7 bases fitting TRBD2. CDR3 length: 13 amino acids. CDR1 and CDR2 (germline): SEHNR, FQNEAQ (reference sequence). V was pared by 5 bases and J by 3 bases, with 3 bases of the junction left unmatched. CDR3 nucleotides: TGTGCCAGCAGCCCTCGGGGGGAAGAGACCCAGTACTTC. This gives the protein CASSPRGEETQYF. Together with reference TRBV7-9 and TRBJ2-5, the CDR3 gives the full variable domain: DTGVSQNPRHKITKRGQNVTFRCDPISEHNRLYWYRQTLGQGPEFLTYFQNEAQLEKSRLLSDRFSAERPKGSFSTLEIQRTEQGDSAMYLCASSPRGEETQYFGPGTRLLVL.

The rearrangement links TRBV20-1 to TRBJ2-1; a possible D gene is TRBD2 (7 bases). The CDR3 has 14 residues. V shed 6 bases and J shed 6 bases, with 18 bases lying between them. CDR1 and CDR2 from the germline V gene are DFQATT and SNEGSKA (reference sequence). This CDR3 is CSAQQGGGGNEQFF. CDR3 DNA sequence: TGCAGTGCCCAACAGGGAGGGGGGGGCAATGAGCAGTTCTTC.

This clonotype came up a few times. CDR3 sequence: CASSYGGGADTSPLHF. The CDR3 DNA sequence: TGTGCCAGCAGTTACGGGGGAGGGGCAGATACTTCACCCCTCCACTTT. This rearrangement joins TRBV6-5 to TRBJ1-6; a possible D gene is TRBD1 (5 bases). Deletions cut 2 bases from V and 9 bases from J, with 17 bases between. This CDR3 is 16 amino acids long. Germline V gene data show CDR1 as MNHEY and CDR2 as SVGAGI.

V is TRBV10-3 and J is TRBJ2-1, with TRBD2 as a possible D gene (6 bases). V lost 6 bases, J lost 9 bases, and 9 bases lay in between. The germline CDR1 and CDR2 sequences are ENHRY and SYGVKD. This CDR3 spans 11 amino acids. In DNA, the CDR3 is TGTGCCATCAGGGTAGCGGCTGAGCAGTTCTTC. Its translation is CAIRVAAEQFF.

This clonotype was seen at least ten times. The genes are TRBV5-1 and TRBJ2-1; possible D gene TRBD2, 6 bases. V lost 0 bases and J lost 7, with 11 bases in between. The germline CDR1 and CDR2 sequences are SGHRS and YFSETQ. CDR3 length: 14 residues. The CDR3 bases are TGCGCCAGCAGCTTGGGGGGGGACTCTAATGAGCAGTTCTTC. The encoded protein is CASSLGGDSNEQFF.

The rearrangement uses TRBV14 and TRBJ2-5; D unresolved. The germline V gene encodes CDR1 SGHDN and CDR2 FVKESK. V gave up 0 bases and J gave up 5 bases, with 13 bases separating them. The CDR3 extends over 15 amino acids. The CDR3 loop reads CASSQEAALGETQYF. CDR3 in DNA: TGTGCCAGCAGCCAAGAAGCAGCGCTCGGGGAGACCCAGTACTTC.

The chain uses TRBV7-2 and TRBJ2-1, with a tentative D call TRBD2 (6 bases). Between the trimmed V and J ends, which lost 5 bases and 4 bases, there was a span of 15 bases. The CDR3 is 15 residues long. CDR1 and CDR2 (germline): SGHTA, FQGNSA. The CDR3 region has the DNA TGTGCCAGCAGCCCAATGAGCGGGCCATACAATGAGCAGTTCTTC. It translates to CASSPMSGPYNEQFF.

The chain uses TRBV5-1 and TRBJ1-2; 7 nucleotides align to TRBD1. The V gene's germline CDR1 is SGHRS and CDR2 YFSETQ. The V gene end was trimmed by 4 bases and the J gene end by 7 bases; junction bases not matched to a gene: 10. The CDR3 sequence is 14 residues long. Here the CDR3 reads CASSGRQGGTGYTF. The CDR3, as DNA: TGCGCCAGCAGCGGTAGACAGGGAGGAACTGGCTACACCTTC.

The V and J genes are TRBV27 and TRBJ2-5; TRBD1 might be the D (5 bases). The ends were cut back, 5 bases at V and 5 bases at J, with 18 bases in the middle. CDR1 is MNHEY, CDR2 SMNVEV, per germline (reference sequence). The CDR3 is 15 residues long. The CDR3 region is CASSPRRGRSETQYF. The CDR3 DNA follows: TGTGCCAGCAGTCCCCGTAGGGGCCGTAGCGAGACCCAGTACTTC.

V is TRBV6-1 and J is TRBJ2-7; TRBD1 aligns across 8 bases. With V trimmed by 11 bases and J by 3 bases, 9 bases remained unmatched. The CDR3 runs 13 residues. Germline CDR1 reads MNHNS; CDR2 reads SASEGT. The CDR3 region is CAGRTGSRYEQYF. As DNA, the CDR3 is TGTGCCGGCCGGACAGGGTCGCGCTACGAGCAGTACTTC.

The V and J genes are TRBV19 and TRBJ2-3; D not certain. V was shortened by 0 bases and J by 3 bases, with 4 bases between the two germline ends. The CDR3 extends over 13 amino acids. In germline, CDR1 is LNHDA, CDR2 SQIVND (reference sequence). The CDR3 spells CASSIDWTDTQYF. The CDR3 DNA sequence: TGTGCCAGTAGTATAGACTGGACAGATACGCAGTATTTT. Full variable domain (rest looked up from reference TRBV19 and TRBJ2-3): DGGITQSPKYLFRKEGQNVTLSCEQNLNHDAMYWYRQDPGQGLRLIYYSQIVNDFQKGDIAEGYSVSREKKESFPLTVTSAQKNPTAFYLCASSIDWTDTQYFGPGTRLTVL.

This chain connects TRBV4-2 to TRBJ2-1; 11 nucleotides line up with TRBD2. Germline V gene sequence: CDR1 LGHNA, CDR2 YNFKEQ. The CDR3 runs to 16 residues. V dropped 0 bases and J dropped 7; count of bases not matched to a gene: 5. CDR3 bases: TGTGCCAGCAGCCAAGAGGTAGCGGGAGGGCTGAATGAGCAGTTCTTC. Amino acids: CASSQEVAGGLNEQFF.

This clonotype was seen only a few times. This chain connects TRBV6-6 to TRBJ2-5; D may be TRBD2 (7 bases). V shed 11 bases and J shed 4 bases, with 14 bases lying between them. This CDR3 has 12 amino acids. Germline assignment: CDR1 MNHNY and CDR2 SVGAGI (reference sequence). DNA of the CDR3: TGTGCCGCGGGGGCCCACCTAGAGACCCAGTACTTC. Its protein is CAAGAHLETQYF.

The chain has TRBV7-3 and TRBJ2-1; TRBD2 might be the D (7 bases). V was shortened by 7 bases and J by 6 bases, with 19 bases between the two germline ends. Germline CDR1 reads SGHTA; CDR2 reads FQGTGA. The CDR3 runs to 15 residues. The CDR3 reads CASTQGSSGPNEQFF. The CDR3 nucleotides read TGTGCCAGCACCCAGGGGTCTAGCGGCCCCAATGAGCAGTTCTTC.

The rearrangement links TRBV12-3 or TRBV12-4 to TRBJ2-2; 7 bases fit TRBD2. The CDR3 covers 17 residues. J was trimmed by 0 bases and V by 1 base; bases with no gene match: 5. CDR3 DNA: TGTGCCAGCAGTTTAGAACGCGGACTAGCGAACACCGGGGAGCTGTTTTTT. Amino acids: CASSLERGLANTGELFF.

The chain uses TRBV12-3 or TRBV12-4 and TRBJ2-3; D possibly corresponds to TRBD2 (6 bases). The CDR3 totals 15 residues. V lost 6 bases to trimming and J lost 4 bases, with 17 bases between them. CDR3 DNA: TGTGCCAGCAGCTGGCTAGCGTCCTCTTCAGATACGCAGTATTTT. This codes for CASSWLASSSDTQYF.

This clonotype was observed many times. V usage is TRBV12-3 or TRBV12-4 and J usage is TRBJ2-5; D ambiguous. V gave up 3 bases and J gave up 0 bases, with 8 bases separating them. The CDR3 contains 14 residues. CDR3 coding DNA: TGTGCCAGCAGTTTCGGAGTAAACCAAGAGACCCAGTACTTC. It translates to CASSFGVNQETQYF.